This passage covers 10 T cell receptor beta chains from one sample sequenced in a study of shared clonotypes between healthy human individuals. Assay used: immunoSEQ multiplex PCR; TCRdb lists only in-frame clones, some missing. The table shows about 580,000 clones, with about 98% occurring only once. CD45RO-negative CD8 cells positively selected for CCR7 made up the naive population, which excluded terminally differentiated effector memory CD45RA+ cells. Sequencing was carried out using naive CD8+ T cells sorted from blood. Every receptor here comes from a man aged 30 to 45 in good health.

CDR3 residues: CASSYFIGNMNTEAFF. As DNA, the CDR3 is TGTGCCAGCAGTTACTTCATCGGGAACATGAACACTGAAGCTTTCTTT. This rearrangement joins TRBV6-5 to TRBJ1-1; D uncertain. Germline assignment: CDR1 MNHEY and CDR2 SVGAGI. This CDR3 is 16 amino acids long. The V gene lost 1 base and the J gene lost 0 bases, with 12 bases spanning the gap.

Details on this clone: Within the sample, other DNA sequences also encode this same CDR3. V usage is TRBV7-9 and J usage is TRBJ2-7; D gene unclear. Per germline, CDR1 SEHNR and CDR2 FQNEAQ (reference sequence). V lost 6 bases and J lost 2, with 5 bases in between. The CDR3 runs to 11 residues. In DNA form, the CDR3 reads TGTGCCAGCAGTTCTACCTACGAGCAGTACTTC. This sequence encodes CASSSTYEQYF.

The J gene is TRBJ2-1, the V gene TRBV7-9, with 8 bases identical to TRBD2. There are 16 residues in the CDR3. Per germline, CDR1 SEHNR and CDR2 FQNEAQ (reference sequence). J lost 7 bases, V lost 5 bases, and 13 bases had no gene match. CDR3 DNA sequence: TGTGCCAGCAGCCCGCGAGGGGCGGGAGGCTGGAATGAGCAGTTCTTC. Its protein product is CASSPRGAGGWNEQFF.

The chain joins TRBV29-1 to TRBJ2-7, with D possibly TRBD2 on 6 matching bases. The germline CDR1 and CDR2 sequences are SQVTM and ANQGSEA. Trimming took off 5 bases at V and 2 bases at J, with 7 bases between the two ends. The CDR3 runs to 11 residues. In DNA, the CDR3 is TGCAGCGTTCGGGAGCCCTACGAGCAGTACTTC. Protein: CSVREPYEQYF.

The chain recombines TRBV30 with TRBJ2-1; D is unresolved. Germline V gives CDR1 GTSNPN, CDR2 SVGIG (reference sequence). Trimming cost V 0 bases and J 0 bases, with 9 bases left between them. The CDR3 is 15 amino acids. The CDR3 DNA reads TGTGCCTGGAGTGTGGATCCGGGCTCCTACAATGAGCAGTTCTTC. This codes for CAWSVDPGSYNEQFF. Full variable domain (outside the CDR3, taken from reference TRBV30 and TRBJ2-1): SQTIHQWPATLVQPVGSPLSLECTVEGTSNPNLYWYRQAAGRGLQLLFYSVGIGQISSEVPQNLSASRPQDRQFILSSKKLLLSDSGFYLCAWSVDPGSYNEQFFGPGTRLTVL.

The rearrangement joins TRBV30 to TRBJ1-3, with D unresolved. The V gene lost 5 bases and the J gene lost 7 bases, with 12 bases spanning the gap. Per the germline V gene, CDR1 is GTSNPN and CDR2 is SVGIG (reference sequence). The CDR3 extends over 12 amino acids. CDR3: CAWGGLENTIYF. In nucleotides, the CDR3 is TGTGCCTGGGGAGGGTTAGAGAACACCATATATTTT. Full variable domain (remainder filled in from reference TRBV30 and TRBJ1-3): SQTIHQWPATLVQPVGSPLSLECTVEGTSNPNLYWYRQAAGRGLQLLFYSVGIGQISSEVPQNLSASRPQDRQFILSSKKLLLSDSGFYLCAWGGLENTIYFGEGSWLTVV.

This clone was observed a single time. The V and J genes are TRBV5-1 and TRBJ2-7; 10 nucleotides line up with TRBD1. Germline trimming cut 1 base from V and 3 bases from J; bases unmatched to any gene: 7. Germline V gene sequence: CDR1 SGHRS, CDR2 YFSETQ. The CDR3 is made up of 16 amino acids. The chain's CDR3 is CASSLHPGQGFYEQYF. The CDR3 nucleotides read TGCGCCAGCAGCTTGCACCCGGGACAGGGGTTCTACGAGCAGTACTTC. Complete variable domain (other parts from reference TRBV5-1 and TRBJ2-7): KAGVTQTPRYLIKTRGQQVTLSCSPISGHRSVSWYQQTPGQGLQFLFEYFSETQRNKGNFPGRFSGRQFSNSRSEMNVSTLELGDSALYLCASSLHPGQGFYEQYFGPGTRLTVT.

Only one count was recorded for this clone. The V call is TRBV6-6, the J call TRBJ2-3; weak D call: TRBD2 (6 bases). Trimming pared 6 bases from V and 3 bases from J, leaving 19 bases between. This CDR3 is built from 16 residues. The V gene's germline CDR1 is MNHNY and CDR2 SVGAGI (reference sequence). Written as DNA, the CDR3 is TGTGCCAGCAGCCCCTACGGGAGCCCTGGTACAGATACGCAGTATTTT. Its translation: CASSPYGSPGTDTQYF.

The gene calls are TRBV7-9 and TRBJ2-3, with TRBD2 as a possible D gene (6 bases). CDR1 is SEHNR, CDR2 FQNEAQ, per germline (reference sequence). V was cut by 1 base and J by 5 bases, with 13 bases left in between. CDR3 length: 15 residues. CDR3 loop: CASSLVTSGVDTQYF. Written as DNA, the CDR3 is TGTGCCAGCAGCTTAGTTACTTCGGGGGTAGATACGCAGTATTTT.

As for this clone: The junction shows a germline mismatch at one end, possibly a read error. The CDR3: CASSLAGQGRIF. The CDR3 DNA reads as TGTGCCAGCAGCTTAGCCGGACAGGGACGGATCTTC. The J gene is TRBJ2-1, the V gene TRBV7-9, with 8 bases aligning to TRBD1. CDR3 length equals 12 residues. Germline V gene lookup returns CDR1 SEHNR and CDR2 FQNEAQ (reference sequence). Using reference TRBV7-9 and TRBJ2-1 for the parts outside the CDR3, the full variable domain is DTGVSQNPRHKITKRGQNVTFRCDPISEHNRLYWYRQTLGQGPEFLTYFQNEAQLEKSRLLSDRFSAERPKGSFSTLEIQRTEQGDSAMYLCASSLAGQGRIFGPGTRLTVL.